This is a list of T cell receptor beta chains from one sample in a study of human CD8 memory T cell subsets. TCRdb re-called the 5' RACE reads and shows each CDR3 protein once, DNA omitted. This listing includes about 10,000 distinct CDR3 sequences. Sequenced material: CD8+ stem-like memory T cells (TSCM and TCM) sorted from PBMCs. The receptors derive from a human donor in good health. Each CDR3 is given with its conserved first and last residue. Size tells how often a clone was seen (once, few, many) or the class of an expanded clone, and some rows leave it out.

TRBJ2-7 TRBV4-1 . CASSQGGGYSYEQYF
TRBJ2-1 TRBV7-9 . CASSFTSSLSDEQFF
TRBJ1-3 TRBV4-1 . CASSQMTGGNTIYF
TRBJ2-1 TRBV5-4 . CASSLVSSVYEQFF
TRBJ2-7 TRBV10-3 . CAISAGDLNSYEQYF
TRBJ2-2 TRBV7-9 . CASSPRLDEAGELFF
TRBJ2-3 TRBV6-2/TRBV6-3 . CASSTGRRDTDTQYF
TRBJ2-7 TRBV28 medium-sized CATSDDLYEQYF
TRBJ2-5 TRBV7-8 . CASREVPSGQETQYF
TRBJ2-7 TRBV7-8 . CASSLEQRPYEQYF
TRBJ2-1 TRBV14 . CASSLTSGGAYEQFF
TRBJ2-1 TRBV4-1 . CASSQEFRTSGFEQFF
TRBJ1-1 TRBV6-1 . CASSEAVYRSANTEAFF
TRBJ2-1 TRBV29-1 . CSVDRTYNEQFF
TRBJ2-7 TRBV25-1 . CASSAAYEQYF
TRBJ2-2 TRBV28 . CASSLRATGNELFF